This record looks at one TCR beta chain sequence and its context. The PCR employed 60 Vbeta primers together with 13 Jbeta primers. Profiling relied on immunoSEQ multiplex PCR, and the TCRdb table lists in-frame clones only, not all of them. This sample contains about 200,000 clones. This record belongs to a study of cytomegalovirus exposure and HLA in healthy donors. CDR3 length: 15 amino acids. V dropped 5 bases and J dropped 7; count of bases not matched to a gene: 8. Germline-derived CDR1 and CDR2 are SGHTA and FQGNSA. The rearrangement links TRBV7-2 to TRBJ2-1; 10 bases match TRBD1. This receptor was taken from a man in his thirties or forties in good health and CMV-seronegative. Material for sequencing was PBMCs. This chain's CDR3 is CASSLLDRGMNEQFF. The CDR3 DNA reads as TGTGCCAGCAGCCTCCTGGACAGGGGGATGAATGAGCAGTTCTTC.